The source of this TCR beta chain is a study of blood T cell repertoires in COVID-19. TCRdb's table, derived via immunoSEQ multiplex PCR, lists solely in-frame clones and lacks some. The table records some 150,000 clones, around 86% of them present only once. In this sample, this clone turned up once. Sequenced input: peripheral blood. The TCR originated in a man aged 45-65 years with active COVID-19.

In DNA, the CDR3 is TGTGCCACCAAAATCGAAAGACAGGGGGGTTCACCCCTCCACTTT. This encodes CATKIERQGGSPLHF. V and J are TRBV2 and TRBJ1-6, with TRBD1 matching over 9 bases. This CDR3 region has 15 residues. Per the germline V gene, CDR1 is SNHLY and CDR2 is FYNNEI. The trim removed 10 bases at V and 9 bases at J, leaving 13 bases unmatched.